These T cell receptor beta chains were read from a single sample in a study of response to subunit inactivated influenza vaccine. TCRdb ran MiXCR on the RT-PCR reads and lists one entry per CDR3 protein. In the table there are hundreds of thousands of distinct CDR3 sequences, 16% of which are singletons. Sample: CD4+ T cells sorted from PBMCs, taken roughly 24 months after vaccination. The receptors shown here come from a man between 50 and 70 years old who received an inactivated influenza vaccine. Both conserved end residues are part of each CDR3. A D gene is named only where the DNA matches it firmly. The size entry is marked missing in some rows and otherwise reads once, few, many or a size class.

j_call d_call clone_size v_call cdr3_aa cdr3_nt
TRBJ2-7 - few TRBV20-1 CSAPTSADEQYF TGCAGTGCTCCGACTAGTGCCGACGAGCAGTACTTC
TRBJ1-1 - - TRBV10-3 CAISDRGFMNTEVFF TGTGCCATCAGTGATCGGGGCTTCATGAACACTGAAGTTTTCTTT
TRBJ2-7 TRBD2 - TRBV7-2 CARRIAGGTYEQYF TGTGCCCGCAGGATAGCGGGAGGGACCTACGAGCAGTACTTC
TRBJ2-5 - many TRBV5-1 CASSSSSQDFETQYF TGCGCCAGCAGTAGCTCGTCACAGGACTTCGAGACCCAGTACTTC
TRBJ1-6 - - TRBV11-2 CASSVGTPDFSYNSPLHF TGTGCCAGCAGCGTAGGGACACCCGATTTCTCCTATAATTCACCCCTCCACTTT
TRBJ2-2 TRBD1 few TRBV10-3 CAISEPSGQGGTGELFF TGTGCCATCAGTGAGCCATCGGGACAGGGTGGCACCGGGGAGCTGTTTTTT
TRBJ2-2 TRBD2 few TRBV7-8 CASSAGGLAGAGELFF TGTGCCAGCAGCGCAGGGGGACTAGCGGGAGCCGGGGAGCTGTTTTTT
TRBJ1-6 - - TRBV11-2 CASSFRDSGRGTLHF TGTGCCAGCAGCTTTAGGGACTCAGGGCGTGGAACCCTCCACTTT
TRBJ2-7 TRBD1 few TRBV4-3 CASSQDANGGTGDYEQYF TGCGCCAGCAGCCAAGATGCCAATGGGGGGACAGGGGATTACGAGCAGTACTTC
TRBJ1-5 - few TRBV20-1 CSARGGASNQPQHF TGCAGTGCTAGGGGGGGAGCTAGCAATCAGCCCCAGCATTTT
TRBJ2-7 - few TRBV25-1 CASSGDVSFEQYF TGTGCCAGCAGTGGGGATGTGAGTTTCGAGCAGTACTTC
TRBJ1-1 - - TRBV3-1 CASSLRSGPTSLRDTEAFF TGTGCCAGCAGCCTGAGATCCGGGCCGACCTCCCTTCGGGACACTGAAGCTTTCTTT
TRBJ2-3 - few TRBV5-1 CASSLTSSRGTDTQYF TGCGCCAGCAGCCTTACTAGCTCTCGGGGTACAGATACGCAGTATTTT
TRBJ2-7 - - TRBV20-1 CSARGHRAGEQYF TGCAGTGCTAGAGGGCACAGGGCGGGCGAGCAGTACTTC
TRBJ2-2 TRBD1 many TRBV12-3/TRBV12-4 CASTLHSWDRVVGELFF TGTGCCAGCACCCTCCACTCCTGGGACAGGGTGGTCGGGGAGCTGTTTTTT
TRBJ2-7 TRBD2 many TRBV29-1 CSVAGGHEQYF TGCAGCGTTGCGGGGGGGCACGAGCAGTACTTC
TRBJ1-1 - many TRBV11-2 CASSLEDLGTEAFF TGTGCCAGCAGCTTAGAGGACCTGGGCACTGAAGCTTTCTTT
TRBJ1-4 - - TRBV20-1 CSALQFRQTNTYQLFF TGCAGTGCTCTTCAGTTTCGACAGACCAATACGTACCAACTGTTTTTT
TRBJ1-1 TRBD1 - TRBV12-3/TRBV12-4 CASTDRNQGANPEAFF TGTGCCAGCACCGATAGGAATCAGGGGGCTAACCCGGAAGCTTTCTTT
TRBJ2-3 - few TRBV20-1 CSARDKWSGSTDTQYF TGCAGTGCTAGAGATAAATGGAGCGGGAGCACAGATACGCAGTATTTT
TRBJ2-7 TRBD2 - TRBV5-1 CASSPGTSGISYEQYF TGCGCCAGCAGCCCAGGCACTAGCGGGATCTCCTACGAGCAGTACTTC
TRBJ1-6 - - TRBV21-1 CASSKFEGVPSPLHF TGTGCCAGCAGCAAATTCGAAGGGGTTCCTTCACCCCTCCACTTT
TRBJ1-2 TRBD1 - TRBV28 CASRSRGRGTNTF TGTGCCAGCAGGTCAAGGGGCAGGGGGACGAACACCTTC
TRBJ1-2 TRBD1 - TRBV11-2 CASSSPRGGLNYGYTF TGTGCCAGCAGCTCGCCCAGGGGGGGGCTTAACTATGGCTACACCTTC
TRBJ1-1 - - TRBV7-9 CASSPDLGTEAFF TGTGCCAGCAGCCCTGACCTTGGGACTGAAGCTTTCTTT
TRBJ2-2 TRBD1 many TRBV11-2 CASSLDWATTGFGDTGELFF TGTGCCAGCAGCTTAGATTGGGCTACGACAGGGTTCGGGGACACCGGGGAGCTGTTTTTT
TRBJ1-1 - few TRBV11-2 CASSALTGWGTEAFF TGTGCCAGCAGCGCCCTTACAGGGTGGGGGACTGAAGCTTTCTTT
TRBJ2-5 TRBD1 few TRBV12-3/TRBV12-4 CASNTDRPKHRGETQYF TGTGCCAGCAATACGGACAGACCAAAGCACAGGGGGGAGACCCAGTACTTC
TRBJ2-3 TRBD1 - TRBV29-1 CSAAPGQGTDTQYF TGCAGCGCCGCGCCGGGACAGGGGACAGATACGCAGTATTTT
TRBJ2-1 - - TRBV25-1 CASSDRNAAARDEQFF TGTGCCAGCAGTGACCGGAATGCAGCGGCACGCGATGAGCAGTTCTTC
TRBJ2-3 TRBD1 - TRBV24-1 CATSEPDRAVGDTQYF TGTGCCACCAGTGAACCCGACAGGGCTGTCGGAGATACGCAGTATTTT
TRBJ2-7 - few TRBV12-3/TRBV12-4 CASSFGAYEQYF TGTGCCAGCAGTTTTGGGGCCTACGAGCAGTACTTC
TRBJ1-4 - few TRBV5-1 CASSGVSNEKLFF TGCGCCAGCAGCGGCGTCTCCAATGAAAAACTGTTTTTT
TRBJ2-7 - - TRBV27 CASSKQGIEFDEQYF TGTGCCAGCAGTAAACAGGGAATCGAATTCGACGAGCAGTACTTC
TRBJ1-2 - - TRBV11-2 CASSLDTGSYGYTF TGTGCCAGCAGCTTAGATACAGGGTCATATGGCTACACCTTC
TRBJ2-1 TRBD2 few TRBV7-2 CASSLRLAGDGFF TGTGCCAGCAGCTTAAGACTAGCGGGAGACGGGTTCTTC
TRBJ2-3 - - TRBV20-1 CSAREIKVVSQGQYF TGCAGTGCTAGAGAGATCAAGGTGGTTTCTCAGGGGCAGTATTTT
TRBJ2-7 - - TRBV18 CASSPQGRGYEQYF TGTGCCAGCTCACCACAAGGCCGGGGGTACGAGCAGTACTTC
TRBJ2-7 - few TRBV4-1 CASSHEKQGSYEQYF TGCGCCAGCAGCCACGAAAAGCAGGGTTCCTACGAGCAGTACTTC
TRBJ2-2 - few TRBV12-3/TRBV12-4 CASRMGGELFF TGTGCCAGCAGGATGGGCGGGGAGCTGTTTTTT
TRBJ2-2 TRBD1 many TRBV4-3 CASSQDFTGANTGELFF TGCGCCAGCAGCCAAGATTTTACAGGGGCGAACACCGGGGAGCTGTTTTTT
TRBJ1-1 TRBD1 few TRBV20-1 CSARETGIEAFF TGCAGTGCTAGGGAGACAGGGATCGAAGCTTTCTTT
TRBJ2-1 TRBD2 many TRBV20-1 CSAQRAGGNNEQFF TGCAGTGCCCAGCGAGCGGGAGGTAACAATGAGCAGTTCTTC
TRBJ2-2 - few TRBV12-3/TRBV12-4 CASSFGGGATGELFF TGTGCCAGCAGTTTCGGTGGGGGAGCCACCGGGGAGCTGTTTTTT
TRBJ2-1 - - TRBV4-2 CASSQVRVVEQFF TGTGCCAGCAGCCAAGTTAGAGTTGTTGAGCAGTTCTTC
TRBJ1-2 - few TRBV29-1 CSVEEHPGYGYTF TGCAGCGTTGAAGAGCACCCTGGCTATGGCTACACCTTC
TRBJ2-7 - - TRBV7-2 CASSLGQATVPYEQYF TGTGCCAGCAGCTTAGGACAGGCTACGGTTCCCTACGAGCAGTACTTC